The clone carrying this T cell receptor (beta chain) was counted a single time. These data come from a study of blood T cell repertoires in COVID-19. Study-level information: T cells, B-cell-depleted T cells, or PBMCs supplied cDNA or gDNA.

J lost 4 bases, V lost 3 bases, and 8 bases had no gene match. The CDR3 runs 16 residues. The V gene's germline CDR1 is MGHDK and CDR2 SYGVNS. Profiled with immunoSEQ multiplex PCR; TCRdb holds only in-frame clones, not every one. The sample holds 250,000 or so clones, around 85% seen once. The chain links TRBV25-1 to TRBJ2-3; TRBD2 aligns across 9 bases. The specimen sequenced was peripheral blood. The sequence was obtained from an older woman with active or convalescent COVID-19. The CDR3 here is CASSDLRGRDPDTQYF. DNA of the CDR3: TGTGCCAGCAGTGACCTTCGCGGGAGGGACCCAGATACGCAGTATTTT. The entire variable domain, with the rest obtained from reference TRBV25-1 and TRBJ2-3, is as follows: EADIYQTPRYLVIGTGKKITLECSQTMGHDKMYWYQQDPGMELHLIHYSYGVNSTEKGDLSSESTVSRIRTEHFPLTLESARPSHTSQYLCASSDLRGRDPDTQYFGPGTRLTVL.